This T cell receptor (beta chain) was found in a study of glioma-infiltrating T cells after dendritic cell vaccination. V lost 1 base and J lost 7; bases outside the gene matches: 5. This CDR3 contains 16 residues. Germline CDR1 MNHNS, CDR2 SASEGT. The method was immunoSEQ multiplex PCR; TCRdb's version includes in-frame clones alone and lacks a portion of them. The repertoire holds more than 60,000 clones, with about 81% as singletons. This chain joins TRBV6-1 and TRBJ2-4, with 12 positions matching TRBD2. The material sequenced was blood, taken before dendritic cell vaccination. This TCR derives from a human donor with glioblastoma. The DNA for the CDR3 is TGTGCCAGCAGTGAAGGGCTAGCGGGGGGGTCGAACATTCAGTACTTC. Its protein product is CASSEGLAGGSNIQYF.